This T cell receptor (beta chain) came from a study of blood T cells in healthy people across ages. A second PCR, run for roughly 7 to 12 cycles, used a sample-barcoded 5' primer plus a J-beta primer mix. TCRdb passed the 5' RACE reads through MiXCR, listing each CDR3 protein once. The sample holds more than 600,000 distinct CDR3 sequences; approximately 25% are singletons and the top ten take 9.4%. This clonotype was detected a few times. Trimming cost V 7 bases and J 4 bases; bases outside gene matches: 5. The CDR3 has 14 amino acids. CDR1 and CDR2 (germline): MNHEY, SVGEGT. The same specimen was also included in a second study, on T cells of mothers and their children. That report notes: Whether related or unrelated, pairs show similar shaping of TCR recombination output by thymic selection.

The rearrangement joins TRBV6-2 or TRBV6-3 to TRBJ2-1, with 9 bases matching TRBD2. This clonotype was sampled from a boy aged 5-17 years in good health. Sequencing was carried out using blood. The chain's CDR3 is CASTKTSGYNEQFF. DNA for the CDR3: TGTGCCAGCACCAAGACTAGCGGTTACAATGAGCAGTTCTTC.